This TCR beta chain was found in a study of OX40 agonist ivuxolimab in advanced cancers. Overall study context: With a range of roughly 20 to 80, age averaged 60 years, and around 80% were male.

Of note for this clone: Its cognate antigen is unknown.

Notes on the study in general: Compared with CD4+, CD8+ T cells on average had more expanded clones. Partial responders at 0.1-3.0 mg/kg showed near-lowest clonal expansion.

Assay used: immunoSEQ multiplex PCR; TCRdb lists only in-frame clones, some missing. Counted here are about 60,000 clones, 65% to 85% occurring once; the ten biggest clones make up 1.9%. The V segment lost 2 bases and the J segment 2 bases; nucleotides outside the gene matches: 6. CDR1 is SGDLS and CDR2 is YYNGEE in the germline V gene. This CDR3 is 15 amino acids long. Sequenced here: CD4+ or CD8+ T cells sorted from blood, sampled in a trial of the OX40 agonist ivuxolimab. The chain joins TRBV9 to TRBJ2-7; the match to TRBD1 covers 8 bases. The origin of this receptor is an adult with an advanced solid tumor such as melanoma, head and neck, liver or kidney cancer. The CDR3 bases are TGTGCCAGCAGCGTCCGCGGGACAGGAGCCTACGAGCAGTACTTC. Amino acids: CASSVRGTGAYEQYF.